The source of this T cell receptor (beta chain) is a study of neoadjuvant nivolumab and ipilimumab in lung cancer. In regard to this clone: Antigen specificity is unknown.

Germline V gene data show CDR1 as WSHSY and CDR2 as SAAADI. The ends were cut back, 6 bases at V and 3 bases at J, with 7 bases in the middle. The CDR3 extends over 12 amino acids. Study conclusions and caveats: Resected-tumor TCR richness correlated positively with pretherapy blood richness. A small number of samples were TCR sequenced.

Data came from immunoSEQ multiplex PCR; TCRdb stores just in-frame clones and leaves some out. Of 30,000 to 35,000 clones in the sample, about nine tenths were seen once. The V call is TRBV10-2, the J call TRBJ2-3; D may be TRBD1 (5 bases). Source: peripheral blood, taken after neoadjuvant nivolumab, alone or with ipilimumab, at or shortly before surgery. This sequence was found in an adult with non-small cell lung cancer. The CDR3 spells CASRPGTDTQYF. CDR3 DNA sequence: TGCGCCAGCAGGCCAGGGACAGATACGCAGTATTTT.